This T cell receptor (beta chain) was observed in a study of OX40 agonist ivuxolimab in advanced cancers. Sampled blood was obtained at baseline, cycle 4 day 1, and cycle 7 day 1. Repertoires were generated with immunoSEQ multiplex PCR, while TCRdb's copy carries only in-frame clones and drops some. The profile covers some 91,000 clones, with around 87% appearing a single time and roughly 4.5% taken by the ten largest. The CDR3 has 15 residues. Germline CDR1 reads MNHNS; CDR2 reads SASEGT. The ends were cut back, 0 bases at V and 3 bases at J, with 12 bases in the middle. To note about this clone: Its matching antigen is unknown.

Findings of the study overall: The average count of expanded clones was higher among CD8+ T cells than among CD4+.

The source of this sequence is an adult with an advanced solid tumor such as melanoma, head and neck, liver or kidney cancer. This chain links TRBV6-1 with TRBJ2-7, with D unresolved. The material was CD4+ or CD8+ T cells sorted from blood, obtained in a trial of the OX40 agonist ivuxolimab. CDR3 DNA: TGTGCCAGCAGTGAAGCTCGTACTTTCTACTACGAGCAGTACTTC. Translation gives CASSEARTFYYEQYF.